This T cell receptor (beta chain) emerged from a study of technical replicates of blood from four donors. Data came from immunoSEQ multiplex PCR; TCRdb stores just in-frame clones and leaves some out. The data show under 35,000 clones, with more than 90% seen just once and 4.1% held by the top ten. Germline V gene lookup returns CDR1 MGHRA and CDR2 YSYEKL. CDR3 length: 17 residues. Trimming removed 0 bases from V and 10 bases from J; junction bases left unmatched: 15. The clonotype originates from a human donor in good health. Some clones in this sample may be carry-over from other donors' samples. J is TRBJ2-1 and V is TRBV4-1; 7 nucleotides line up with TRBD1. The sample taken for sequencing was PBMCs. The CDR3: CASSQERPTGPLSEQFF. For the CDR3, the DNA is TGCGCCAGCAGCCAAGAAAGGCCGACAGGGCCCCTAAGCGAGCAGTTCTTC.